This is a list of T cell receptor beta chains from one sample in a study of OX40 agonist ivuxolimab in advanced cancers. Clones were sequenced by immunoSEQ multiplex PCR, and TCRdb holds only the in-frame ones, with some missing. The profile covers around 60,000 clones, with roughly 87% appearing a single time and 15% to 20% taken by the ten largest. The source material was CD4+ or CD8+ T cells sorted from blood, sampled in a trial of the OX40 agonist ivuxolimab. Receptors originate from an adult with an advanced solid tumor such as melanoma, head and neck, liver or kidney cancer. CDR3s include the opening cysteine and the closing phenylalanine or tryptophan.

CDR3 length: 12
J gene: TRBJ2-1
V gene: TRBV6-5
CDR3 protein: CASSYTGQQQFF

CDR3 length: 14
J gene: TRBJ1-5
V gene: TRBV19
CDR3 protein: CASSTTGSNQPQHF

CDR3 length: 13
J gene: TRBJ2-7
V gene: TRBV28
CDR3 protein: CASLSTVSYEQYF

CDR3 length: 14
J gene: TRBJ1-4
V gene: TRBV28
CDR3 protein: CASSWTGVGEKLFF

CDR3 length: 13
J gene: TRBJ1-5
V gene: TRBV30
CDR3 protein: CAWSVTGLQPQHF

CDR3 length: 15
J gene: TRBJ1-1
V gene: TRBV7-9
CDR3 protein: CASSLKGGPNTEAFF

CDR3 length: 14
J gene: TRBJ2-5
V gene: TRBV7-9
CDR3 protein: CASSLARFQETQYF

CDR3 length: 16
J gene: TRBJ2-5
V gene: TRBV7-8
CDR3 protein: CASSLVNRGLKETQYF

CDR3 length: 17
J gene: TRBJ2-5
V gene: TRBV18
CDR3 protein: CASSPPGQAGSRNEQYF

CDR3 length: 15
J gene: TRBJ2-4
V gene: TRBV7-2
CDR3 protein: CASSLTFVDKNIQYF

CDR3 length: 17
J gene: TRBJ2-7
V gene: TRBV27
CDR3 protein: CASTRGGGLGGGREQYF

CDR3 length: 14
J gene: TRBJ1-5
V gene: TRBV30
CDR3 protein: CAWNSGTGAQPQHF

CDR3 length: 14
J gene: TRBJ1-6
V gene: TRBV19
CDR3 protein: CASSIGRANSPLHF

CDR3 length: 13
J gene: TRBJ1-2
V gene: TRBV6-5
CDR3 protein: CAIRRGSNYGYTF

CDR3 length: 13
J gene: TRBJ1-4
V gene: TRBV30
CDR3 protein: CAWTGGLAEKLFF

CDR3 length: 13
J gene: TRBJ2-6
V gene: TRBV4-1
CDR3 protein: CASSQGRANVLTF

CDR3 length: 14
J gene: TRBJ2-7
V gene: TRBV4-2
CDR3 protein: CASSPPTSSGEQYF

CDR3 length: 14
J gene: TRBJ2-7
V gene: TRBV5-1
CDR3 protein: CASSSNSNSYEQYF

CDR3 length: 13
J gene: TRBJ1-1
V gene: TRBV12-5
CDR3 protein: CASGTELNTEAFF

CDR3 length: 14
J gene: TRBJ1-1
V gene: TRBV14
CDR3 protein: CASSDPAMNTEAFF

CDR3 length: 14
J gene: TRBJ1-5
V gene: TRBV15
CDR3 protein: CATSRGTANQPQHF

CDR3 length: 14
J gene: TRBJ2-7
V gene: TRBV19
CDR3 protein: CASSPRDRLYEQYF

CDR3 length: 14
J gene: TRBJ2-1
V gene: TRBV2
CDR3 protein: CASSEDRGNNEQFF

CDR3 length: 11
J gene: TRBJ2-5
V gene: TRBV18
CDR3 protein: CASSPQETQYF

CDR3 length: 15
J gene: TRBJ2-3
V gene: TRBV5-1
CDR3 protein: CASSLDRGSTDTQYF

CDR3 length: 14
J gene: NA
V gene: TRBV7-8
CDR3 protein: CASSFTTGGYEQYF

CDR3 length: 14
J gene: TRBJ2-7
V gene: TRBV6-5
CDR3 protein: CASSKWDRTYEQYF

CDR3 length: 13
J gene: TRBJ1-1
V gene: TRBV19
CDR3 protein: CASSDRANTEAFF

CDR3 length: 14
J gene: TRBJ2-5
V gene: TRBV18
CDR3 protein: CASSPGQLPETQYF

CDR3 length: 15
J gene: TRBJ1-1
V gene: TRBV18
CDR3 protein: CASSPAGQGDTEAFF

CDR3 length: 14
J gene: TRBJ1-5
V gene: TRBV7-8
CDR3 protein: CASGGQGNNQPQHF

CDR3 length: 16
J gene: TRBJ2-1
V gene: TRBV27
CDR3 protein: CASSTPTGIYYNEQFF

CDR3 length: 13
J gene: TRBJ1-2
V gene: TRBV4-1
CDR3 protein: CASSFRPNYGYTF

CDR3 length: 13
J gene: TRBJ1-2
V gene: TRBV18
CDR3 protein: CASSPWRGDGYTF

CDR3 length: 13
J gene: TRBJ1-1
V gene: TRBV10-1
CDR3 protein: CASSPFSGAEAFF

CDR3 length: 15
J gene: TRBJ2-1
V gene: TRBV15
CDR3 protein: CATSRTSGNYNEQFF

CDR3 length: 15
J gene: TRBJ1-1
V gene: TRBV6-1
CDR3 protein: CASSEAGTGGSEAFF

CDR3 length: 16
J gene: TRBJ2-7
V gene: TRBV4-1
CDR3 protein: CASSQVAIAGAGEQYF

CDR3 length: 15
J gene: TRBJ2-3
V gene: TRBV10-1
CDR3 protein: CASRLGLGVTDTQYF

CDR3 length: 17
J gene: TRBJ2-5
V gene: TRBV7-9
CDR3 protein: CASSLARSTGVEETQYF

CDR3 length: 11
J gene: TRBJ1-1
V gene: TRBV20-1
CDR3 protein: CSASFLREAFF

CDR3 length: 14
J gene: TRBJ1-5
V gene: TRBV7-9
CDR3 protein: CASSRSSSNQPQHF

CDR3 length: 18
J gene: TRBJ2-1
V gene: TRBV2
CDR3 protein: CASSVLAGGSPIRGEQFF

CDR3 length: 13
J gene: TRBJ1-1
V gene: TRBV6-6
CDR3 protein: CASSYSGDSEAFF

CDR3 length: 16
J gene: TRBJ2-7
V gene: TRBV7-2
CDR3 protein: CASSLALAGGIYEQYF

CDR3 length: 15
J gene: TRBJ1-3
V gene: TRBV2
CDR3 protein: CASSEFLISGNTIYF

CDR3 length: 14
J gene: TRBJ1-1
V gene: TRBV14
CDR3 protein: CASSRYRGRTEAFF

CDR3 length: 11
J gene: TRBJ2-7
V gene: TRBV20-1
CDR3 protein: CSSLHSYEQYF

CDR3 length: 14
J gene: TRBJ2-3
V gene: TRBV6-5
CDR3 protein: CASRSSGSADTQYF

CDR3 length: 16
J gene: TRBJ2-3
V gene: TRBV11-1
CDR3 protein: CASSLAVVGSTDTQYF